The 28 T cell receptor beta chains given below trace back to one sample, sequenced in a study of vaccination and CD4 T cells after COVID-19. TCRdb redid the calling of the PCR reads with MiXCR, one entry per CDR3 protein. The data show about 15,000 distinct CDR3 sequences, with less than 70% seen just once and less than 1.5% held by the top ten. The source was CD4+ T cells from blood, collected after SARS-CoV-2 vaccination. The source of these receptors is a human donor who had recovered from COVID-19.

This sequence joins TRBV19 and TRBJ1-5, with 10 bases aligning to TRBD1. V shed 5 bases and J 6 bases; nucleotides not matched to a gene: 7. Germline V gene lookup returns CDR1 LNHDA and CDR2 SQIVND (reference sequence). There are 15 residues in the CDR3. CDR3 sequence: CASSSGQGGGQPQHF. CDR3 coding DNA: TGTGCCAGTAGTTCCGGACAGGGGGGAGGTCAGCCCCAGCATTTT.

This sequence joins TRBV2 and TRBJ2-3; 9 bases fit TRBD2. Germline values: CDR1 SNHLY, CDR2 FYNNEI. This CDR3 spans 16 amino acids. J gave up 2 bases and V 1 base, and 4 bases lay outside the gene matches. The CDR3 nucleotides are TGTGCCAGCAGTGAAGGCCTAGCGGGGATCACAGATACGCAGTATTTT. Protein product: CASSEGLAGITDTQYF.

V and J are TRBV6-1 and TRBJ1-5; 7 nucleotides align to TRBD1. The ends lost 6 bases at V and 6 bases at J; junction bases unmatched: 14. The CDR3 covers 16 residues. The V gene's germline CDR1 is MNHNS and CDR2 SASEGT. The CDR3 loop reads CASRAQGSAASQPQHF. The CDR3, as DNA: TGTGCCAGCAGAGCACAGGGGTCCGCAGCCAGTCAGCCCCAGCATTTT.

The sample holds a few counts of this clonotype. The CDR3 region is CSARPGTGSEKLFF. CDR3 nucleotides: TGCAGTGCCAGGCCCGGGACAGGGAGTGAAAAACTGTTTTTT. J is TRBJ1-4 and V is TRBV20-1; 9 bases are shared with TRBD1. The CDR3 sequence is 14 residues long. Germline V gene data show CDR1 as DFQATT and CDR2 as SNEGSKA (reference sequence). V trimming: 6 bases; J trimming: 7 bases; junction bases outside the gene matches: 9.

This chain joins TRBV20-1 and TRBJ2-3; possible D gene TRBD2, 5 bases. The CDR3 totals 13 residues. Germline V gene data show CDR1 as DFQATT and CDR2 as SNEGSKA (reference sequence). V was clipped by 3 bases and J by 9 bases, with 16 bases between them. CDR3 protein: CSARPSGEWTQYF. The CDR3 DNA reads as TGCAGTGCTAGGCCCAGCGGCGAGTGGACGCAGTATTTT.

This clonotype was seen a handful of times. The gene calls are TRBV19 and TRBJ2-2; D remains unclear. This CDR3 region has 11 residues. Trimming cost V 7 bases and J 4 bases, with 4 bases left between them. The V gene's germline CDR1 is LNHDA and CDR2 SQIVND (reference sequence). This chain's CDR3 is CASKATGELFF. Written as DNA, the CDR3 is TGTGCCAGTAAAGCCACCGGGGAGCTGTTTTTT.

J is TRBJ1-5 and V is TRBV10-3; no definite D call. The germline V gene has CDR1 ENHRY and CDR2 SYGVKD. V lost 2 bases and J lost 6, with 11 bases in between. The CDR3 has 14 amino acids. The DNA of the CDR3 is TGTGCCATCAGTGAGCGGAGCCTGAGTCAGCCCCAGCATTTT. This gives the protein CAISERSLSQPQHF.

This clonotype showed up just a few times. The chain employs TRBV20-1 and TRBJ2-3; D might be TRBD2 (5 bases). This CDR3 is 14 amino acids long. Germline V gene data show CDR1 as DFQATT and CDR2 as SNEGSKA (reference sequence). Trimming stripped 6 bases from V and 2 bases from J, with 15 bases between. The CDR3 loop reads CSAASRDLTDTQYF. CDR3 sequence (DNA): TGCAGTGCAGCGTCTCGGGATCTCACAGATACGCAGTATTTT.

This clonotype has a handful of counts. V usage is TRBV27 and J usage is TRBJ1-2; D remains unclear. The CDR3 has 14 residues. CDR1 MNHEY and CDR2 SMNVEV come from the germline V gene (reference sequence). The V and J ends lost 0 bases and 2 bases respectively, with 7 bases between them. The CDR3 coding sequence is TGTGCCAGCAGTTTATCTCGGTTAAACTATGGCTACACCTTC. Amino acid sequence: CASSLSRLNYGYTF.

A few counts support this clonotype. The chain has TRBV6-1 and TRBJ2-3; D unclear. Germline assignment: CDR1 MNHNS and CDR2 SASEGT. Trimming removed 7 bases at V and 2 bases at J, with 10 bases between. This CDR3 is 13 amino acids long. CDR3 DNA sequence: TGTGCCAGCACCGAGACGGACACAGATACGCAGTATTTT. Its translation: CASTETDTDTQYF.

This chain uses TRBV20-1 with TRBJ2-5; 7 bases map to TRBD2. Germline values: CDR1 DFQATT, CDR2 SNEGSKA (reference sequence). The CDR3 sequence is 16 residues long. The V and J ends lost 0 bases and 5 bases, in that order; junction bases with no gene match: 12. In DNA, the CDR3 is TGCAGTGCTAGAGATACCGGGGGGACCCGGGACGAGACCCAGTACTTC. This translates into CSARDTGGTRDETQYF.

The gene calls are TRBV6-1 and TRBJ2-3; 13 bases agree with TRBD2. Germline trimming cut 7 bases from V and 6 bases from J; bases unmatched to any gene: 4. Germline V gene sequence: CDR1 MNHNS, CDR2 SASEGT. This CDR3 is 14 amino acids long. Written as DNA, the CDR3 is TGTGCCAGCACAAGACTAGCGGGAGGCGATACGCAGTATTTT. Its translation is CASTRLAGGDTQYF.

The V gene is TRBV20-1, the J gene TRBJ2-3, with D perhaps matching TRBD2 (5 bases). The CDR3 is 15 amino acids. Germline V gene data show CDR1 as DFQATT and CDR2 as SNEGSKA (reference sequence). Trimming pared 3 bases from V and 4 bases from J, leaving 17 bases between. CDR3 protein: CSASVRDGYSDTQYF. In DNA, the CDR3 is TGCAGTGCTAGTGTTCGGGATGGATATTCAGATACGCAGTATTTT.

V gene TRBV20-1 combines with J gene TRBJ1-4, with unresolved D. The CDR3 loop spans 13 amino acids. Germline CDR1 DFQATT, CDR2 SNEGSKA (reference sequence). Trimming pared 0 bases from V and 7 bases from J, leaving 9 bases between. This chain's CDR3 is CSARESSGEKLFF. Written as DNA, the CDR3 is TGCAGTGCTAGAGAGTCCAGCGGTGAAAAACTGTTTTTT.

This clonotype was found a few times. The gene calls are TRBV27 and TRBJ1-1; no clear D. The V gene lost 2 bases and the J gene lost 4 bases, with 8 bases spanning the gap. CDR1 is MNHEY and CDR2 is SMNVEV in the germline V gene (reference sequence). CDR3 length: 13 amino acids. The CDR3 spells CASSLGGITEAFF. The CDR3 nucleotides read TGTGCCAGCAGTTTAGGAGGGATCACTGAAGCTTTCTTT.

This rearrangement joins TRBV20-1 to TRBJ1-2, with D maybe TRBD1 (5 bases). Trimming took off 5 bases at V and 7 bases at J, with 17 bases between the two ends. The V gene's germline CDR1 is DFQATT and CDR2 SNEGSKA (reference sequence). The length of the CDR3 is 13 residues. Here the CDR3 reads CSAPKEGQGGYTF. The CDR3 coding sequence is TGCAGTGCTCCAAAAGAGGGGCAGGGTGGCTACACCTTC.

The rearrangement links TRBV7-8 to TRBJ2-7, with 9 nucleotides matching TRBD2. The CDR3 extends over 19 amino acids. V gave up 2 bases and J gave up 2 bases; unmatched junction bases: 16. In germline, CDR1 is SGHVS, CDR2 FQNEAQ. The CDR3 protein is CASSLSLWASGTRAYEQYF. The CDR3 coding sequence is TGTGCCAGCAGCTTATCGCTCTGGGCTAGCGGGACTAGGGCCTACGAGCAGTACTTC.

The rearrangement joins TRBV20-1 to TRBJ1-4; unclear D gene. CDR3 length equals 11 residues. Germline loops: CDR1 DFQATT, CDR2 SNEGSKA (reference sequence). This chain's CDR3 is CSQVNIGKLFF. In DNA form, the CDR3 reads TGCAGCCAGGTAAACATCGGAAAACTGTTTTTT.

The CDR3 here is CASSRNQYEQYF. CDR3 nucleotide sequence: TGTGCCAGCAGTCGTAACCAGTACGAGCAGTACTTC. This rearrangement joins TRBV6-1 to TRBJ2-7; D remains unclear. The germline V gene has CDR1 MNHNS and CDR2 SASEGT. Between the trimmed V and J ends, which lost 5 bases and 4 bases, there was a span of 9 bases. The CDR3 has 12 amino acids.

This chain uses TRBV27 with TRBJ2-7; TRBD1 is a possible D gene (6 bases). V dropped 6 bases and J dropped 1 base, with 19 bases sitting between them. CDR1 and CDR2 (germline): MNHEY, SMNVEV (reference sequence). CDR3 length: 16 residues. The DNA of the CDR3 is TGTGCCAGCAGGCCAGCGACGGGACAAGCTTCCTACGAGCAGTACTTC. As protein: CASRPATGQASYEQYF.

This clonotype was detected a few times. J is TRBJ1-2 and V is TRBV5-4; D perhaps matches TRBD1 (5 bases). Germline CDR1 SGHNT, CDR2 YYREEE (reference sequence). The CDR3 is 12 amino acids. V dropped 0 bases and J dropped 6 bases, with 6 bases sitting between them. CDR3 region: CASSLEGDGYTF. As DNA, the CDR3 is TGTGCCAGCAGCTTGGAAGGGGATGGCTACACCTTC.

This chain's CDR3 is CAISESPGFGNQPQHF. Here the CDR3 DNA reads TGTGCCATCAGTGAGTCCCCGGGGTTTGGCAATCAGCCCCAGCATTTT. The chain employs TRBV10-3 and TRBJ1-5; no reliable D call. The germline V and J ends were trimmed by 0 bases and 2 bases, with 11 bases remaining between them. Germline lookup yields CDR1 ENHRY and CDR2 SYGVKD. The CDR3 consists of 16 residues.

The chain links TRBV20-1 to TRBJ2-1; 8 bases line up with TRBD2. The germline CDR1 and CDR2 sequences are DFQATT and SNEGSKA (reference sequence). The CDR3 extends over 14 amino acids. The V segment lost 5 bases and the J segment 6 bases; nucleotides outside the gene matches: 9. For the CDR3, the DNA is TGCAGTGCTGCCCCCTCGGGAGGGTCCAATGAGCAGTTCTTC. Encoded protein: CSAAPSGGSNEQFF.

As DNA, the CDR3 is TGCGCCAGCAGTGAACCAGCCCAAGAGACCCAGTACTTC. Translating gives CASSEPAQETQYF. J is TRBJ2-5 and V is TRBV10-2; D is unclear. Germline CDR1 and CDR2: WSHSY and SAAADI. V lost 3 bases, J lost 1 base, and 6 bases lay in between. The CDR3 has 13 amino acids.

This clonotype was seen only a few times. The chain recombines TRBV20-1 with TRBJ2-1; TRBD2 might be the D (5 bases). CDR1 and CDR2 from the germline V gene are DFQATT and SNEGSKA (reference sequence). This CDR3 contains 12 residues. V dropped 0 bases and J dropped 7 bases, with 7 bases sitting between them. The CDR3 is CSARERRNEQFF. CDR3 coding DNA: TGCAGTGCTAGAGAGCGGAGGAATGAGCAGTTCTTC.

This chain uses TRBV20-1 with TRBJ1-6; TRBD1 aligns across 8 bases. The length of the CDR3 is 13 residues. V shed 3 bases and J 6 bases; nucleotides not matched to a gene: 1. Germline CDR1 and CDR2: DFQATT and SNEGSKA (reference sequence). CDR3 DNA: TGCAGTGCTAGGGACAGGGCTAATTCACCCCTCCACTTT. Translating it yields CSARDRANSPLHF.

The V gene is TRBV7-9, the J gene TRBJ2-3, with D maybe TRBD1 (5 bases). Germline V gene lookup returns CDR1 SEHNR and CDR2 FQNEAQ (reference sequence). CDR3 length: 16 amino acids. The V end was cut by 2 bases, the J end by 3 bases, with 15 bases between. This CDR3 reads CASSLFDRRITDTQYF. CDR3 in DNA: TGTGCCAGCAGCTTATTTGACAGACGAATAACAGATACGCAGTATTTT.

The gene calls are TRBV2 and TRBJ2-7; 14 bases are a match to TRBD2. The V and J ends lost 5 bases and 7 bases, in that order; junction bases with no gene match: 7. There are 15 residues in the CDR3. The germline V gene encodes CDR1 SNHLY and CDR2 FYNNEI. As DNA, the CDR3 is TGTGCCAGCAGTACCCGACTAGCGGGAGGGCGAGAGCAGTACTTC. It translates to CASSTRLAGGREQYF. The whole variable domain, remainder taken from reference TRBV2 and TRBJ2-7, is EPEVTQTPSHQVTQMGQEVILRCVPISNHLYFYWYRQILGQKVEFLVSFYNNEISEKSEIFDDQFSVERPDGSNFTLKIRSTKLEDSAMYFCASSTRLAGGREQYFGPGTRLTVT.